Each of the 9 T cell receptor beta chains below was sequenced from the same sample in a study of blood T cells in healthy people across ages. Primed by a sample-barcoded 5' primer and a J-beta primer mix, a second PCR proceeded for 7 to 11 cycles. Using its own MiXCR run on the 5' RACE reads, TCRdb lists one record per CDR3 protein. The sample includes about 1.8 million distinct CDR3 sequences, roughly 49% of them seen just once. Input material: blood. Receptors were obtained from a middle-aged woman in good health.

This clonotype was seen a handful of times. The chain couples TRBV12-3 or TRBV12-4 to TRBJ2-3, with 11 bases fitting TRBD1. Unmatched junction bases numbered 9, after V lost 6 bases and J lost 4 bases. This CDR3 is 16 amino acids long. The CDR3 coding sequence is TGTGCCAGCAGCCAGGACAGGGGGCGATTTCCAGATACGCAGTATTTT. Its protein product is CASSQDRGRFPDTQYF.

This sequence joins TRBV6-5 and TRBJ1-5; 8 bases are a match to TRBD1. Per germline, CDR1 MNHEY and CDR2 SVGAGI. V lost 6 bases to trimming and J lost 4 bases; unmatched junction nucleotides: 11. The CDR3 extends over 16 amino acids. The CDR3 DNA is TGTGCCAGCAGCAAGGTCGGGACAGGAGTGAATCAGCCCCAGCATTTT. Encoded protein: CASSKVGTGVNQPQHF.

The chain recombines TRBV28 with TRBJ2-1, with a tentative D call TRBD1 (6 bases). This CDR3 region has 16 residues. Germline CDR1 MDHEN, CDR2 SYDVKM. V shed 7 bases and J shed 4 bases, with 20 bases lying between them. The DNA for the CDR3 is TGTGCCAGCAATCTCCCGGGACACACTTCTTACAATGAGCAGTTCTTC. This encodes CASNLPGHTSYNEQFF.

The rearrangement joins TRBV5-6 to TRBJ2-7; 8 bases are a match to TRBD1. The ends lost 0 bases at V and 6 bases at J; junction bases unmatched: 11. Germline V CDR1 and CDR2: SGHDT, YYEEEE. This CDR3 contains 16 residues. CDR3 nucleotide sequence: TGTGCCAGCAGCTTGGCCGTCGACAGGGGAAATTTCGAGCAGTACTTC. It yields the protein CASSLAVDRGNFEQYF.

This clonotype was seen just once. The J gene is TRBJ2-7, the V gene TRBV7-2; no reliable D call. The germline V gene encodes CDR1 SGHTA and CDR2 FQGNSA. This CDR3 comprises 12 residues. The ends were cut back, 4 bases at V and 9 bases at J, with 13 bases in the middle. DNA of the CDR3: TGTGCCAGCAGCTCATCAGGAGTGGGGCAGTACTTC. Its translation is CASSSSGVGQYF.

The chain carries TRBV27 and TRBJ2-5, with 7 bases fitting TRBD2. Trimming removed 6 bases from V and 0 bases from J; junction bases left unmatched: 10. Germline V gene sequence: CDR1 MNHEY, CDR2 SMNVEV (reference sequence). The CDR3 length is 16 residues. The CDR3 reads CASSVSWGGNQETQYF. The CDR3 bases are TGTGCCAGCAGCGTGTCCTGGGGGGGGAACCAAGAGACCCAGTACTTC.

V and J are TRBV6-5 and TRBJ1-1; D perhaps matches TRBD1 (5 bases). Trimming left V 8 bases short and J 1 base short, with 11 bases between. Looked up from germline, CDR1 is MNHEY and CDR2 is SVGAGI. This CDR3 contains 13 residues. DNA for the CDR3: TGTGCCAGCGGGGGGGGATCGAACACTGAAGCTTTCTTT. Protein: CASGGGSNTEAFF.

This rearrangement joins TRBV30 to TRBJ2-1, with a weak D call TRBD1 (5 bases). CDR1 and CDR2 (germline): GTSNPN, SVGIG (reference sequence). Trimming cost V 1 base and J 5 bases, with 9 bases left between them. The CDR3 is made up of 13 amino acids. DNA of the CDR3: TGTGCCTGGAGTGACGACAGACACAATGAGCAGTTCTTC. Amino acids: CAWSDDRHNEQFF.

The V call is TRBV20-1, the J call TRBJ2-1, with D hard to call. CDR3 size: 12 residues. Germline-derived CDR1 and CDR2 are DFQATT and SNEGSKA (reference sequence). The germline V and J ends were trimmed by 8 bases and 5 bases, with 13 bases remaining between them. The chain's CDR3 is CSLINLNNEQFF. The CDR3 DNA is TGCAGTCTAATAAACTTGAACAATGAGCAGTTCTTC.